These T cell receptor beta chains were read from a single sample in a study of OX40 agonist ivuxolimab in advanced cancers. Using immunoSEQ multiplex PCR, the repertoire was profiled, and TCRdb retains in-frame clones only, with some absent. The repertoire holds over 65,000 clones, 80% to 95% seen once, with about 0.32% in the top ten. The source material was CD4+ or CD8+ T cells sorted from blood, sampled in a trial of the OX40 agonist ivuxolimab. These receptors were obtained from an adult with an advanced solid tumor such as melanoma, head and neck, liver or kidney cancer. The conserved cysteine and the conserved F or W are not part of the CDR3 here. A D gene is named only where the DNA matches it firmly.

J: TRBJ1-5
V: TRBV27
D: -
CDR3: ASSRGVVQPQH

J: TRBJ2-7
V: TRBV18
D: -
CDR3: ASSPPVGTYEQY

J: TRBJ2-7
V: TRBV10-2
D: -
CDR3: ASSRETAYEQY

J: TRBJ2-3
V: TRBV5-4
D: -
CDR3: ASSRSGSSTDTQY

J: TRBJ2-4
V: TRBV7-2
D: -
CDR3: ASSTGASKNIQY

J: TRBJ1-1
V: TRBV2
D: TRBD1
CDR3: ASSVLTGTAF

J: TRBJ2-5
V: TRBV7-7
D: TRBD2
CDR3: ASSSGLGGETQY

J: TRBJ1-5
V: TRBV27
D: -
CDR3: ASSSRGNQPQH

J: TRBJ1-4
V: TRBV19
D: -
CDR3: ASSILNEKLF

J: TRBJ2-7
V: TRBV6-5
D: -
CDR3: ASRSGNTNYEQY

J: TRBJ2-5
V: TRBV7-2
D: -
CDR3: ASSPLQETQY

J: TRBJ1-6
V: TRBV27
D: -
CDR3: ASRFEPNNSPLH

J: TRBJ1-1
V: TRBV15
D: -
CDR3: ATSHSMNTEAF

J: TRBJ2-7
V: TRBV25-1
D: TRBD2
CDR3: ASALSGSIYEQY